Below are 17 T cell receptor beta chains sequenced from a single sample in a study of blood T cell repertoires in COVID-19. Assay: immunoSEQ multiplex PCR; the TCRdb copy retains only in-frame clones and omits some. The table has tens of thousands of clones, approximately 90% seen once. Source material: peripheral blood. These receptors were obtained from a man aged 45-65 years in a cohort sampled during active COVID-19.

This clone has a single count. The rearrangement joins TRBV7-2 to TRBJ1-5, with 8 nucleotides matching TRBD1. J lost 2 bases, V lost 5 bases, and 2 bases had no gene match. The germline CDR1 and CDR2 sequences are SGHTA and FQGNSA. This CDR3 region has 14 residues. The CDR3 region has the DNA TGTGCCAGCAGCGACAGGGGAGGCAATCAGCCCCAGCATTTT. Amino acid sequence: CASSDRGGNQPQHF.

The chain combines TRBV7-2 with TRBJ2-3; tentatively, D is TRBD2 (5 bases). Between the trimmed V and J ends, which lost 6 bases and 3 bases, there was a span of 13 bases. The length of the CDR3 is 14 residues. Germline V gene lookup returns CDR1 SGHTA and CDR2 FQGNSA. The CDR3 nucleotides read TGTGCCAGCAGTCCCGTTGGGGAGACAGATACGCAGTATTTT. This codes for CASSPVGETDTQYF.

The chain is built from TRBV19 and TRBJ1-5, with D perhaps matching TRBD1 (5 bases). The germline V gene encodes CDR1 LNHDA and CDR2 SQIVND (reference sequence). The CDR3 is 14 amino acids. V lost 5 bases, J lost 5 bases, and 13 bases lay in between. Here the CDR3 DNA reads TGTGCCAGTAGTTCTATGGGAGGGGATCAGCCCCAGCATTTT. Translated, it gives CASSSMGGDQPQHF. Filled out from reference TRBV19 and TRBJ1-5, the complete variable domain reads DGGITQSPKYLFRKEGQNVTLSCEQNLNHDAMYWYRQDPGQGLRLIYYSQIVNDFQKGDIAEGYSVSREKKESFPLTVTSAQKNPTAFYLCASSSMGGDQPQHFGDGTRLSIL.

V is TRBV24-1 and J is TRBJ2-7, with D perhaps matching TRBD2 (6 bases). Germline values: CDR1 KGHDR, CDR2 SFDVKD. The CDR3 extends over 15 amino acids. V gave up 9 bases and J gave up 0 bases, with 17 bases separating them. The chain's CDR3 is CATRRAPDPSYEQYV. The CDR3 DNA is TGTGCCACCCGGAGGGCACCCGACCCCTCCTACGAGCAGTACGTC.

The CDR3 sequence is CASTPTAANTGELFF. In DNA form, the CDR3 reads TGTGCCAGCACCCCCACAGCCGCGAACACCGGGGAGCTGTTTTTT. The rearrangement joins TRBV28 to TRBJ2-2; D unclear. Germline V CDR1 and CDR2: MDHEN, SYDVKM. CDR3 size: 15 residues. Trimming pared 7 bases from V and 0 bases from J, leaving 12 bases between. The whole variable domain, remainder taken from reference TRBV28 and TRBJ2-2, is DVKVTQSSRYLVKRTGEKVFLECVQDMDHENMFWYRQDPGLGLRLIYFSYDVKMKEKGDIPEGYSVSREKKERFSLILESASTNQTSMYLCASTPTAANTGELFFGEGSRLTVL.

The chain carries TRBV27 and TRBJ2-2, with 11 bases aligning to TRBD2. Germline lookup yields CDR1 MNHEY and CDR2 SMNVEV (reference sequence). Trimming at V came to 3 bases and at J to 7 bases, leaving 7 bases not matched to a gene. The CDR3 is 16 amino acids. CDR3 sequence reads: CASSFTSGSLGGELFF. For the CDR3, the DNA is TGTGCCAGCAGTTTTACTAGCGGGAGTCTGGGCGGGGAGCTGTTTTTT.

The chain recombines TRBV6-5 with TRBJ2-2; the match to TRBD2 covers 8 bases. V trimming: 8 bases; J trimming: 2 bases; junction bases outside the gene matches: 4. The length of the CDR3 is 14 residues. Germline-derived CDR1 and CDR2 are MNHEY and SVGAGI. CDR3 in DNA: TGTGCCAGCCGGCGGGGGGACAACACCGGGGAGCTGTTTTTT. It specifies CASRRGDNTGELFF.

The V call is TRBV6-5, the J call TRBJ2-7; the D is unclear. The V gene lost 6 bases and the J gene lost 2 bases, with 8 bases spanning the gap. The germline V gene encodes CDR1 MNHEY and CDR2 SVGAGI. This CDR3 region has 12 residues. DNA for the CDR3: TGTGCCAGCAGCGACATGACCTACGAGCAGTACTTC. Translation gives CASSDMTYEQYF.

The chain is built from TRBV6-5 and TRBJ2-1; 12 positions match TRBD2. Trimming cost V 4 bases and J 7 bases; bases outside gene matches: 8. The CDR3 has 16 amino acids. Germline V CDR1 and CDR2: MNHEY, SVGAGI. The CDR3 DNA sequence: TGTGCCAGCAGTTTACTACTAGCGGGGGGCCGAAATGAGCAGTTCTTC. Translation: CASSLLLAGGRNEQFF.

This sequence joins TRBV7-9 and TRBJ2-7; D call uncertain. This CDR3 is built from 13 residues. CDR1 and CDR2 from the germline V gene are SEHNR and FQNEAQ (reference sequence). V was pared by 5 bases and J by 6 bases, with 14 bases between. CDR3 coding DNA: TGTGCCAGCAGCCCTATTTTTACCCCCGAGCAGTACTTC. Protein product: CASSPIFTPEQYF.

The gene calls are TRBV2 and TRBJ2-1; 13 nucleotides match TRBD2. This CDR3 is built from 13 residues. Germline V gene lookup returns CDR1 SNHLY and CDR2 FYNNEI. Trimming took 9 bases from V and 8 from J; bases not matched to a gene: 4. Here the CDR3 DNA reads TGTGCCAGACGGACTAGCGGGGGACATGAGCAGTTCTTC. Translation: CARRTSGGHEQFF.

The rearrangement joins TRBV6-2 or TRBV6-3 to TRBJ2-1; D may be TRBD1 (6 bases). This CDR3 contains 16 residues. With 3 bases removed from V and 3 bases from J, the gap between germline ends came to 15 bases. Germline CDR1 and CDR2: MNHEY and SVGEGT. This chain's CDR3 is CASSYLQGGFYNEQFF. The CDR3 DNA reads TGTGCCAGCAGTTATCTCCAAGGGGGATTCTACAATGAGCAGTTCTTC.

This clone turned up a few times. The chain joins TRBV6-5 to TRBJ1-1; a possible D gene is TRBD1 (6 bases). V lost 2 bases and J lost 3, with 7 bases in between. Per germline, CDR1 MNHEY and CDR2 SVGAGI. The CDR3 runs 13 residues. This CDR3 reads CASSYGGDTEAFF. CDR3 in DNA: TGTGCCAGCAGTTACGGGGGCGACACTGAAGCTTTCTTT.

The chain recombines TRBV28 with TRBJ1-3, with 10 bases that match TRBD1. Trimming at V came to 5 bases and at J to 7 bases, leaving 5 bases not matched to a gene. Germline V CDR1 and CDR2: MDHEN, SYDVKM. This CDR3 region has 14 residues. The DNA of the CDR3 is TGTGCCAGCAGTCGGACAGGGGGTTTCAACACCATATATTTT. It specifies CASSRTGGFNTIYF. Full variable domain (rest looked up from reference TRBV28 and TRBJ1-3): DVKVTQSSRYLVKRTGEKVFLECVQDMDHENMFWYRQDPGLGLRLIYFSYDVKMKEKGDIPEGYSVSREKKERFSLILESASTNQTSMYLCASSRTGGFNTIYFGEGSWLTVV.

The chain has TRBV4-3 and TRBJ1-2; 9 nucleotides line up with TRBD1. The germline CDR1 and CDR2 sequences are LGHNA and YSLEER. The CDR3 contains 15 residues. J was trimmed by 3 bases and V by 3 bases; bases with no gene match: 5. This CDR3 reads CASSQGQGRHYGYTF. The CDR3 coding sequence is TGCGCCAGCAGCCAGGGACAGGGAAGGCACTATGGCTACACCTTC.

The genes are TRBV7-8 and TRBJ2-7, with 7 bases fitting TRBD2. Per germline, CDR1 SGHVS and CDR2 FQNEAQ. The CDR3 spans 13 residues. The V gene end was trimmed by 5 bases and the J gene end by 6 bases; junction bases not matched to a gene: 7. The CDR3, as DNA: TGTGCCAGCAGCGTTAGGGAGGGGACCGAGCAGTACTTC. Translated, it gives CASSVREGTEQYF.

The chain carries TRBV27 and TRBJ2-1, with a possible D match to TRBD2 (7 bases). Germline loops: CDR1 MNHEY, CDR2 SMNVEV (reference sequence). Trimming left V 7 bases short and J 7 bases short, with 17 bases between. This CDR3 has 14 residues. The CDR3 bases are TGTGCCAGCACTACCGGGGGGCAGCGGAATGAGCAGTTCTTC. The encoded protein is CASTTGGQRNEQFF.